These 19 T cell receptor beta chains originate from one sample sequenced in a study of cytomegalovirus exposure and HLA in healthy donors (dated by TCRdb to 2016 to 2017). The library was built by means of the immunoSEQ multiplex PCR assay. A mixture of 60 forward primers for TCR Vbeta segments and 13 reverse primers for TCR Jbeta segments was used in the multiplex PCR. What TCRdb holds here is the immuneACCESS table cut down to in-frame rearrangements. Part of the clones is not present; checked against another copy, under half of the missing clones reflect an unresolved V gene, and the others are unexplained. In this sample the table shows around 190,000 clones, around 83% of which occur a single time. Of the sample, over 1.5% falls within the top ten clones. Sequenced: PBMCs. The source is a man aged 40-49 years in good health and CMV-seropositive.

The gene calls are TRBV7-8 and TRBJ1-4; D not resolved. This CDR3 is built from 15 residues. Germline V gene lookup returns CDR1 SGHVS and CDR2 FQNEAQ. The germline V and J ends were trimmed by 7 bases and 0 bases, with 12 bases remaining between them. Here the CDR3 DNA reads TGTGCCAGCATGAGGGCAGTTGCAACTAATGAAAAACTGTTTTTT. This translates into CASMRAVATNEKLFF.

V is TRBV10-3 and J is TRBJ2-5, with 9 bases aligning to TRBD2. The assigned J gene may be wrong: the sequence end matches TRBJ2-7 better. The CDR3 consists of 14 residues. Germline CDR1 ENHRY, CDR2 SYGVKD. The DNA of the CDR3 is TGTGCCATCAGGGGGGCGGGAGGGCCCCACGAGCAGTACTTC. It translates to CAIRGAGGPHEQYF.

The CDR3 here is CASSPLPGVASQYF. CDR3 in DNA: TGTGCCAGCTCACCACTTCCAGGGGTCGCATCGCAGTATTTT. The V and J genes are TRBV18 and TRBJ2-3; D might be TRBD1 (6 bases). The CDR3 is 14 residues long. V was shortened by 1 base and J by 10 bases, with 15 bases between the two germline ends. Germline CDR1 and CDR2: KGHSH and LQKENI.

The chain is built from TRBV29-1 and TRBJ2-1; 9 nucleotides align to TRBD2. Per the germline V gene, CDR1 is SQVTM and CDR2 is ANQGSEA. V was pared by 4 bases and J by 11 bases, with 15 bases of the junction left unmatched. There are 15 residues in the CDR3. In DNA, the CDR3 is TGCAGCGTTGGTAAGCTAGCGGGACTCGGGGCCCAGCAGTTCTTC. Translated: CSVGKLAGLGAQQFF.

The rearrangement links TRBV7-9 to TRBJ2-1, with 9 bases that match TRBD1. This CDR3 spans 17 amino acids. The germline V gene has CDR1 SEHNR and CDR2 FQNEAQ (reference sequence). J lost 8 bases, V lost 6 bases, and 17 bases had no gene match. This CDR3 reads CASRPTTGTGLRDEQFF. DNA of the CDR3: TGTGCCAGCAGACCCACTACCGGGACAGGGCTCCGAGATGAGCAGTTCTTC. The full variable domain, completed using reference TRBV7-9 and TRBJ2-1, is DTGVSQNPRHKITKRGQNVTFRCDPISEHNRLYWYRQTLGQGPEFLTYFQNEAQLEKSRLLSDRFSAERPKGSFSTLEIQRTEQGDSAMYLCASRPTTGTGLRDEQFFGPGTRLTVL.

The V gene is TRBV7-9, the J gene TRBJ2-5; no firm D call. V was clipped by 3 bases and J by 5 bases, with 10 bases between them. This CDR3 spans 13 amino acids. Germline V lookup: CDR1 SEHNR, CDR2 FQNEAQ (reference sequence). CDR3 protein: CASSFAGSETQYF. The CDR3 bases are TGTGCCAGCAGCTTCGCCGGTTCCGAGACCCAGTACTTC.

The chain recombines TRBV5-1 with TRBJ2-1, with D unclear. Germline CDR1 and CDR2: SGHRS and YFSETQ. This CDR3 region has 16 residues. The germline V and J ends were trimmed by 0 bases and 0 bases, with 10 bases remaining between them. CDR3 DNA: TGCGCCAGCAGCTTGGAAGGCGGTTTCTCCTACAATGAGCAGTTCTTC. Protein product: CASSLEGGFSYNEQFF. Drawing the rest from reference TRBV5-1 and TRBJ2-1, the complete variable domain is KAGVTQTPRYLIKTRGQQVTLSCSPISGHRSVSWYQQTPGQGLQFLFEYFSETQRNKGNFPGRFSGRQFSNSRSEMNVSTLELGDSALYLCASSLEGGFSYNEQFFGPGTRLTVL.

The genes are TRBV29-1 and TRBJ2-3, with TRBD2 matching 9 bases. This CDR3 is built from 15 residues. With 4 bases clipped from V and 2 bases from J, the junction kept 7 bases outside the gene matches. Germline-derived CDR1 and CDR2 are SQVTM and ANQGSEA. The CDR3 loop is CSVAVLAGLTDTQYF. Here the CDR3 DNA reads TGCAGCGTTGCGGTCCTAGCGGGACTCACAGATACGCAGTATTTT.

The chain uses TRBV7-9 and TRBJ2-1; TRBD1 aligns across 9 bases. The CDR3 consists of 15 residues. With 5 bases clipped from V and 9 bases from J, the junction kept 11 bases outside the gene matches. Germline V CDR1 and CDR2: SEHNR, FQNEAQ (reference sequence). The CDR3 sequence: CASSQVGTGRGEQFF. The CDR3 DNA follows: TGTGCCAGCAGCCAGGTCGGGACAGGGCGCGGTGAGCAGTTCTTC.

The V gene is TRBV10-2, the J gene TRBJ2-7; 8 nucleotides align to TRBD2. Looked up from germline, CDR1 is WSHSY and CDR2 is SAAADI. The CDR3 has 13 amino acids. The junction had 0 bases not matched to a gene; V was cut back by 4 bases and J by 1 base. CDR3 sequence reads: CASSAGGSYEQYF. As DNA, the CDR3 is TGCGCCAGCAGTGCGGGGGGGTCCTACGAGCAGTACTTC.

The chain carries TRBV5-6 and TRBJ1-2; TRBD1 is a possible D gene (6 bases). V lost 4 bases to trimming and J lost 1 base, with 17 bases between them. CDR3 size: 16 residues. The V gene's germline CDR1 is SGHDT and CDR2 YYEEEE. CDR3 sequence (DNA): TGTGCCAGCAGCCGGGGGGCAGGGGCAGGTAACTATGGCTACACCTTC. Its translation is CASSRGAGAGNYGYTF.

This chain joins TRBV19 and TRBJ1-2; weak D call: TRBD1 (6 bases). The V end lost 5 bases, the J end lost 8 bases, and 15 bases lay between the germline ends. CDR3 length: 13 residues. From germline, CDR1 is LNHDA and CDR2 SQIVND (reference sequence). CDR3 residues: CASSGHRVWGYTF. The CDR3 nucleotides are TGTGCCAGTAGTGGACACAGGGTCTGGGGCTACACCTTC.

This clone was recorded once. The chain has TRBV27 and TRBJ2-1; 9 bases are a match to TRBD2. Germline trimming cut 1 base from V and 0 bases from J; bases unmatched to any gene: 4. Germline values: CDR1 MNHEY, CDR2 SMNVEV (reference sequence). The CDR3 has 17 residues. The DNA for the CDR3 is TGTGCCAGCAGTTTATATCCTAGCGGGGCCTCCTACAATGAGCAGTTCTTC. It codes for CASSLYPSGASYNEQFF.

The rearrangement links TRBV4-3 to TRBJ2-1; TRBD2 might be the D (6 bases). V lost 2 bases to trimming and J lost 6 bases, with 20 bases between them. Per the germline V gene, CDR1 is LGHNA and CDR2 is YSLEER. The CDR3 runs to 17 residues. The CDR3 here is CASSQSSGLLRPNEQFF. The CDR3 DNA follows: TGCGCCAGCAGCCAATCTTCGGGACTCTTAAGGCCCAATGAGCAGTTCTTC.

This chain joins TRBV4-3 and TRBJ1-2; 9 bases map to TRBD1. This CDR3 spans 15 amino acids. The V segment lost 0 bases and the J segment 3 bases; nucleotides outside the gene matches: 2. Germline-derived CDR1 and CDR2 are LGHNA and YSLEER. This CDR3 is CASSQDRDRDYGYTF. The CDR3 DNA follows: TGCGCCAGCAGCCAAGATCGGGACAGGGACTATGGCTACACCTTC.

This clone has only one observation. The chain joins TRBV5-6 to TRBJ2-1, with TRBD2 as a possible D gene (5 bases). Per the germline V gene, CDR1 is SGHDT and CDR2 is YYEEEE. Trimming shortened V by 3 bases and J by 0 bases, and 13 bases separated the two germline ends. The CDR3 covers 16 residues. The DNA for the CDR3 is TGTGCCAGCAGCTGGGAGCGGAGGAGCTCCTACAATGAGCAGTTCTTC. Translated: CASSWERRSSYNEQFF.

The rearrangement joins TRBV27 to TRBJ2-2; possibly TRBD2 for D (7 bases). The V gene's germline CDR1 is MNHEY and CDR2 SMNVEV (reference sequence). Deletions cut 6 bases from V and 4 bases from J, with 18 bases between. This CDR3 has 16 residues. The CDR3 sequence: CASSLGGGRSTGELFF. The CDR3, as DNA: TGTGCCAGCAGCTTGGGGGGGGGCCGAAGCACCGGGGAGCTGTTTTTT.

The rearrangement links TRBV19 to TRBJ2-5; D gene unclear. The CDR3 covers 13 residues. Trimming cost V 5 bases and J 5 bases, with 12 bases left between them. Germline V gene sequence: CDR1 LNHDA, CDR2 SQIVND (reference sequence). CDR3 region: CASSSQPFETQYF. CDR3 in DNA: TGTGCCAGTAGTTCACAGCCTTTCGAGACCCAGTACTTC.

In nucleotides, the CDR3 is TGCAGCGCCGACGGATCTATCCGGGGTGAGCAGTTCTTC. Translated, it gives CSADGSIRGEQFF. This chain connects TRBV29-1 to TRBJ2-1, with D tentatively TRBD2 (5 bases). Germline V gene data show CDR1 as SQVTM and CDR2 as ANQGSEA. This CDR3 is built from 13 residues. Trimming shortened V by 7 bases and J by 9 bases, and 19 bases separated the two germline ends.